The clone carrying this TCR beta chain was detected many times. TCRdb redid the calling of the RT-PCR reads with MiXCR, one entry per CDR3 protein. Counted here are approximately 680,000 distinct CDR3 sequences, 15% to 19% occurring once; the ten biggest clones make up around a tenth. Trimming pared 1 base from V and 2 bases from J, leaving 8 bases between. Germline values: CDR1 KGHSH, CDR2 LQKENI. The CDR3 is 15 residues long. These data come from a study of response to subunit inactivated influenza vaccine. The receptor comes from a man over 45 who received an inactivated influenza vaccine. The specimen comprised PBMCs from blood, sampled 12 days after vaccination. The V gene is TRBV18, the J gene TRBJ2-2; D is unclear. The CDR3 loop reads CASSPQLTNTGELFF. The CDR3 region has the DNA TGTGCCAGCTCACCACAACTTACCAACACCGGGGAGCTGTTTTTT.